The sample holds a few counts of the clone carrying this TCR beta chain. Its cognate antigen is unknown. TCR alpha and TCR beta cDNA libraries carrying sample barcodes and UMIs were produced by 5'RACE using constant-segment primers. Each CDR3 protein is one row after TCRdb ran MiXCR on the 5' RACE reads. Of nearly 250,000 distinct CDR3 sequences in the sample, roughly 14% were seen once. These data come from a study of T-cell memory formation after mild COVID-19. Notes on the study in general: CM and EM subsets held most contracting CD4+ clones; EMRA held CD8+ ones. Clones from the second wave (peaking day 37) had unconfirmed SARS-CoV-2 specificity.

This TCR came from an adult woman who had mild COVID-19 (a few samples of this study predate the infection). Cell type and time point are not known. The material sequenced was PBMCs or a T cell subset sorted from them (not recorded which).

CDR3 nucleotide sequence: TGCAGTGCTAGAGCAGGGGGCAATCAGCCCCAGCATTTT. Amino acid sequence: CSARAGGNQPQHF. The chain employs TRBV20-1 and TRBJ1-5; tentatively, D is TRBD1 (6 bases). There are 13 residues in the CDR3. The germline CDR1 and CDR2 sequences are DFQATT and SNEGSKA (reference sequence). The V end was cut by 1 base, the J end by 2 bases, with 6 bases between.